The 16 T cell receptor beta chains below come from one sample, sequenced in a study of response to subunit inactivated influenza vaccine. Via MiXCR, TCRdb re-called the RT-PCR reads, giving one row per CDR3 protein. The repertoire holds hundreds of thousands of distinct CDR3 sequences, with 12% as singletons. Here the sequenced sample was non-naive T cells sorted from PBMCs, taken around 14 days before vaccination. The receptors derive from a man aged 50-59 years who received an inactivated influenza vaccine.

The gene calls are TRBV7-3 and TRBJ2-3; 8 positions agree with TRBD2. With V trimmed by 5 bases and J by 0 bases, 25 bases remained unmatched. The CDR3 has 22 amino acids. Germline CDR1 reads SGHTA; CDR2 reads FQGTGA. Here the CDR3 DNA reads TGTGCCAGCAGCCTTCCCTGGGGTAAACTAGCGGTACTTGAAACTAGCACAGATACGCAGTATTTT. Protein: CASSLPWGKLAVLETSTDTQYF.

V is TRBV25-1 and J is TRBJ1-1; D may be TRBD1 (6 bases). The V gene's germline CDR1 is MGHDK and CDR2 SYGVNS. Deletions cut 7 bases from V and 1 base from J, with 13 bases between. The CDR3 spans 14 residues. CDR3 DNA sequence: TGTGCCAGCAAGAAACAGGGAGGGAACACTGAAGCTTTCTTT. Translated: CASKKQGGNTEAFF.

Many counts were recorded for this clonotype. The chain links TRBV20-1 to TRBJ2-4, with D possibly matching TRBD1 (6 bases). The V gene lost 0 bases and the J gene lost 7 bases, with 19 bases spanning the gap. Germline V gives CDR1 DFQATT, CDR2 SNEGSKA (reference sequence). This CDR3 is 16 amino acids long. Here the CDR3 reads CSARDPKMGARNIQYF. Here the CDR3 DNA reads TGCAGTGCTAGAGATCCGAAAATGGGGGCCCGGAACATTCAGTACTTC.

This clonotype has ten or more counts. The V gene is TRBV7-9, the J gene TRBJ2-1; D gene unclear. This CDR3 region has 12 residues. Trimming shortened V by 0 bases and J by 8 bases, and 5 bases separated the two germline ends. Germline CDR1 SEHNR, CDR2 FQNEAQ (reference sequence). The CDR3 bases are TGTGCCAGCAGCTTAGCGATGGATGAGCAGTTCTTC. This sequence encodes CASSLAMDEQFF.

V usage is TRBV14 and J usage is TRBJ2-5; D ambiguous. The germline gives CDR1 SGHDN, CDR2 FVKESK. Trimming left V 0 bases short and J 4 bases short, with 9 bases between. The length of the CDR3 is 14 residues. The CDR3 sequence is CASSQDRRGETQYF. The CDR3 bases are TGTGCCAGCAGCCAAGACAGACGCGGAGAGACCCAGTACTTC.

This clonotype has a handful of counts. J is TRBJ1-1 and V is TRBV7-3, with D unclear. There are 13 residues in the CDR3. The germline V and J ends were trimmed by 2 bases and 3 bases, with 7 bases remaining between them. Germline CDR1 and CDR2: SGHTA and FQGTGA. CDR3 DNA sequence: TGTGCCAGCAGCTTAGACCTTTACACTGAAGCTTTCTTT. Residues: CASSLDLYTEAFF.

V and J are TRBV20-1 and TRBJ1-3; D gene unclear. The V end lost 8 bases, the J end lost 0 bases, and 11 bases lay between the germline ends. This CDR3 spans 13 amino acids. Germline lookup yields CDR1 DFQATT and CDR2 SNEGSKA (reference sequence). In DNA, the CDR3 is TGCAGTACCGGACCGGACTCTGGAAACACCATATATTTT. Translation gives CSTGPDSGNTIYF.

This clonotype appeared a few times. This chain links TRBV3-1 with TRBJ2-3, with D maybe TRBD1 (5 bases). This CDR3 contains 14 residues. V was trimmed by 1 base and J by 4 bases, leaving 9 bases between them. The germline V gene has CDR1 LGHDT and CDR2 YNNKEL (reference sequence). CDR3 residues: CASSQARAADTQYF. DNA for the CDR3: TGTGCCAGCAGCCAAGCCAGGGCGGCAGATACGCAGTATTTT.

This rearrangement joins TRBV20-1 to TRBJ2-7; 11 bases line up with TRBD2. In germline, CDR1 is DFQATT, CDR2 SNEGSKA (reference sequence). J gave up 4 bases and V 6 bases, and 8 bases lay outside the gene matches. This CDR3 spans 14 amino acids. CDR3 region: CSAKTSGRLYEQYF. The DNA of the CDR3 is TGCAGTGCCAAAACTAGCGGGAGACTTTACGAGCAGTACTTC.

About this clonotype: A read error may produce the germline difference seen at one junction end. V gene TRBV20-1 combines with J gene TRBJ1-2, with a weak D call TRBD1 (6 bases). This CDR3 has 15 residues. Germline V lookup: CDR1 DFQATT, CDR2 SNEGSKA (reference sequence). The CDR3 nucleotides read TGCTGTGCTAGGGGAGGAAACCGGGGGGCCTATGGCTACACCTTC. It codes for CCARGGNRGAYGYTF.

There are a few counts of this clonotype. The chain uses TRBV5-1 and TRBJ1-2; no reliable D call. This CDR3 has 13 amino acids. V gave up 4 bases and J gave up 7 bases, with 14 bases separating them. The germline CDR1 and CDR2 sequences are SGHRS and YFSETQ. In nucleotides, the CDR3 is TGCGCCAGCAGCATAGCGGGAGAGGGTGGCTACACCTTC. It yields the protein CASSIAGEGGYTF.

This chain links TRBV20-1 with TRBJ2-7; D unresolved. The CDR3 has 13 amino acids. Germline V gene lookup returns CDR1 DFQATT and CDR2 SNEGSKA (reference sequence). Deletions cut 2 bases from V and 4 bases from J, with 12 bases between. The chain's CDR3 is CSARRSLFYEQYF. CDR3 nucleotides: TGCAGTGCTAGACGAAGTCTTTTTTACGAGCAGTACTTC.

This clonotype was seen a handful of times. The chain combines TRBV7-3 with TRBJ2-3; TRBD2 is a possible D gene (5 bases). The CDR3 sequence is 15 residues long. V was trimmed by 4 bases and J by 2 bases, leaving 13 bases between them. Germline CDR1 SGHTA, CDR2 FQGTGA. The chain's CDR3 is CASSSRGLTTDTQYF. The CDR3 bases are TGTGCCAGCAGCTCCCGTGGACTGACCACAGATACGCAGTATTTT.

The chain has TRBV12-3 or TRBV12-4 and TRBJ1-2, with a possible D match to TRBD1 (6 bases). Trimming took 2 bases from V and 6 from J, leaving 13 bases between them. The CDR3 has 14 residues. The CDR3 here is CASSLQTRGHGYTF. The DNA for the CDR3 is TGTGCCAGCAGTTTACAAACCAGGGGTCATGGCTACACCTTC.

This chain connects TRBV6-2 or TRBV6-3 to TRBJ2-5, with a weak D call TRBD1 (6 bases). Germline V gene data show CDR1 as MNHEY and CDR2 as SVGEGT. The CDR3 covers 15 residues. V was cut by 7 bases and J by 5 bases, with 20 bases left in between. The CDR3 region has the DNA TGTGCCAGCATCCCCGGGACACTCTTGGGGGAGACCCAGTACTTC. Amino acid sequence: CASIPGTLLGETQYF.

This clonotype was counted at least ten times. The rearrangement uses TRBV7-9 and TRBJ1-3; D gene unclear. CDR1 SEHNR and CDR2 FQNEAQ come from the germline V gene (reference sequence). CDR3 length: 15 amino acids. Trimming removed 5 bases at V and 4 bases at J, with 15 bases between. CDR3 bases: TGTGCCAGCAGCCCCCCGTTGAGGTCGGGAAACACCATATATTTT. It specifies CASSPPLRSGNTIYF. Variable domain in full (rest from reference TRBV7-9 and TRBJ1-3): DTGVSQNPRHKITKRGQNVTFRCDPISEHNRLYWYRQTLGQGPEFLTYFQNEAQLEKSRLLSDRFSAERPKGSFSTLEIQRTEQGDSAMYLCASSPPLRSGNTIYFGEGSWLTVV.